The 31 T cell receptor beta chains presented below share a single source sample, sequenced in a study of cytomegalovirus exposure and HLA in healthy donors. The PCR employed 60 Vbeta primers together with 13 Jbeta primers. The method was immunoSEQ multiplex PCR; TCRdb's version includes in-frame clones alone and lacks a portion of them. The repertoire holds under 130,000 clones, 65% to 85% seen once, with approximately 4.3% in the top ten. The sequenced material came from PBMCs. These receptors originate from a man between 45 and 60 years old in good health and CMV-seropositive.

The chain links TRBV5-1 to TRBJ2-3, with TRBD2 matching over 10 bases. V lost 2 bases, J lost 4 bases, and 7 bases stayed unmatched. Germline V gene sequence: CDR1 SGHRS, CDR2 YFSETQ. This CDR3 spans 16 amino acids. CDR3 sequence (DNA): TGCGCCAGCAGCTTCCCCCTAGCGGGAGCGGCAGATACGCAGTATTTT. The encoded protein is CASSFPLAGAADTQYF.

The chain is built from TRBV15 and TRBJ1-1; TRBD1 might be the D (6 bases). V dropped 0 bases and J dropped 5 bases, with 13 bases sitting between them. Per germline, CDR1 LNHNV and CDR2 YYDKDF (reference sequence). The CDR3 is 15 amino acids. DNA of the CDR3: TGTGCCACCAGCAGAGATGGGGCAGGGGAGACTGAAGCTTTCTTT. Translation: CATSRDGAGETEAFF.

This clone was observed a few times. The chain carries TRBV6-1 and TRBJ1-5, with a weak D call TRBD1 (5 bases). Germline V gene sequence: CDR1 MNHNS, CDR2 SASEGT. With 3 bases removed from V and 0 bases from J, the gap between germline ends came to 18 bases. The CDR3 totals 18 residues. CDR3 DNA: TGTGCCAGCAGTGAGGGGGGTCAGTGGGGTACTAGCAATCAGCCCCAGCATTTT. This encodes CASSEGGQWGTSNQPQHF.

The V gene is TRBV7-9, the J gene TRBJ2-2; D ambiguous. The CDR3 has 17 amino acids. Looked up from germline, CDR1 is SEHNR and CDR2 is FQNEAQ (reference sequence). The V end lost 3 bases, the J end lost 2 bases, and 16 bases lay between the germline ends. As DNA, the CDR3 is TGTGCCAGCAGCTTCGCACTTGACACGTTCAACACCGGGGAGCTGTTTTTT. Its protein is CASSFALDTFNTGELFF.

The chain joins TRBV7-7 to TRBJ2-5, with 7 bases that match TRBD1. This CDR3 is 13 amino acids long. Germline lookup yields CDR1 SSHAT and CDR2 FNYEAQ (reference sequence). V lost 5 bases, J lost 5 bases, and 5 bases stayed unmatched. The CDR3 sequence is CASSPPRGETQYF. As DNA, the CDR3 is TGTGCCAGCAGCCCCCCCAGGGGGGAGACCCAGTACTTC. The full variable domain, in which reference TRBV7-7 and TRBJ2-5 provide the parts outside the CDR3, is GAGVSQSPRYKVTKRGQDVTLRCDPISSHATLYWYQQALGQGPEFLTYFNYEAQPDKSGLPSDRFSAERPEGSISTLTIQRTEQRDSAMYRCASSPPRGETQYFGPGTRLLVL.

The chain uses TRBV28 and TRBJ2-7; possible D gene TRBD1, 6 bases. Germline assignment: CDR1 MDHEN and CDR2 SYDVKM. The length of the CDR3 is 13 residues. Trimming removed 4 bases at V and 4 bases at J, with 11 bases between. CDR3 loop: CASSSGHLYEQYF. The CDR3 nucleotides read TGTGCCAGCAGTTCGGGACACCTATACGAGCAGTACTTC.

This clone was seen a few times. J is TRBJ2-1 and V is TRBV7-2; 7 nucleotides line up with TRBD2. Germline V gene lookup returns CDR1 SGHTA and CDR2 FQGNSA. J was trimmed by 9 bases and V by 1 base; bases with no gene match: 9. The CDR3 runs to 15 residues. CDR3 sequence reads: CASSLGGGLTFEQFF. The CDR3 bases are TGTGCCAGCAGCTTAGGTGGGGGACTAACATTTGAGCAGTTCTTC.

V gene TRBV7-3 combines with J gene TRBJ2-7; tentative D call: TRBD2 (5 bases). Germline CDR1 and CDR2: SGHTA and FQGTGA. V dropped 2 bases and J dropped 3 bases, with 14 bases sitting between them. The CDR3 sequence is 15 residues long. The CDR3 nucleotides read TGTGCCAGCAGCTTATTATGGACTGACGACTACGAGCAGTACTTC. This encodes CASSLLWTDDYEQYF. The full variable domain, in which reference TRBV7-3 and TRBJ2-7 provide the parts outside the CDR3, is GAGVSQTPSNKVTEKGKYVELRCDPISGHTALYWYRQSLGQGPEFLIYFQGTGAADDSGLPNDRFFAVRPEGSVSTLKIQRTERGDSAVYLCASSLLWTDDYEQYFGPGTRLTVT.

V is TRBV7-8 and J is TRBJ2-5, with a possible D match to TRBD1 (6 bases). The J call is in doubt because the DNA end fits TRBJ2-7 better. The CDR3 has 17 residues. Germline loops: CDR1 SGHVS, CDR2 FQNEAQ. CDR3 amino acids: CASSLATIEPRGYEQYF. CDR3 bases: TGTGCCAGCAGCTTAGCGACGATAGAGCCCAGGGGATACGAGCAGTACTTC.

The rearrangement uses TRBV30 and TRBJ2-5, with D uncertain. The CDR3 has 12 residues. Deletions cut 6 bases from V and 2 bases from J, with 10 bases between. CDR1 is GTSNPN, CDR2 SVGIG, per germline (reference sequence). CDR3 region: CACSSTQETQYF. The CDR3 DNA is TGTGCCTGTTCGAGTACTCAAGAGACCCAGTACTTC. The entire variable domain, with the rest obtained from reference TRBV30 and TRBJ2-5, is as follows: SQTIHQWPATLVQPVGSPLSLECTVEGTSNPNLYWYRQAAGRGLQLLFYSVGIGQISSEVPQNLSASRPQDRQFILSSKKLLLSDSGFYLCACSSTQETQYFGPGTRLLVL.

This sequence joins TRBV10-3 and TRBJ2-5; 7 bases match TRBD2. The trim removed 8 bases at V and 2 bases at J, leaving 11 bases unmatched. CDR1 is ENHRY, CDR2 SYGVKD, per germline. The CDR3 consists of 15 residues. The CDR3 loop is CAIAGDPGIQETQYF. The CDR3, as DNA: TGTGCCATCGCGGGGGATCCGGGGATACAAGAGACCCAGTACTTC.

The chain is built from TRBV7-2 and TRBJ1-5; D is possibly TRBD1 (5 bases). CDR1 is SGHTA, CDR2 FQGNSA, per germline. V was trimmed by 5 bases and J by 3 bases, leaving 8 bases between them. CDR3 length: 13 residues. The CDR3 region has the DNA TGTGCCAGCAGCCGACAGACCAATCAGCCCCAGCATTTT. Amino acid sequence: CASSRQTNQPQHF.

V and J are TRBV28 and TRBJ1-5; 7 bases are shared with TRBD1. V lost 6 bases to trimming and J lost 5 bases; unmatched junction nucleotides: 10. Germline V gives CDR1 MDHEN, CDR2 SYDVKM. The CDR3 covers 15 residues. The CDR3 DNA is TGTGCCAGCAGGGCTGACGGAGGGGGCTATCAGCCCCAGCATTTT. Translating gives CASRADGGGYQPQHF.

The CDR3 DNA reads TGTGCCAGCAGCTCCGCTGGGGGCGCGGTCCTCTCCTACGAGCAGTACTTC. Translating it yields CASSSAGGAVLSYEQYF. The chain combines TRBV7-9 with TRBJ2-7, with D possibly being TRBD1 (6 bases). The V end lost 4 bases, the J end lost 0 bases, and 19 bases lay between the germline ends. Per the germline V gene, CDR1 is SEHNR and CDR2 is FQNEAQ (reference sequence). The CDR3 extends over 17 amino acids.

About this clone itself: As the CDR3 is not closed by the conserved phenylalanine or tryptophan, this likely results from a read error. The DNA is omitted, as the CDR3 cannot be located on it reliably, and the CDR3 follows TCRdb's listing. V usage is TRBV7-9 and J usage is TRBJ1-2. Germline CDR1 is SEHNR and CDR2 is FQNEAQ (reference sequence). The CDR3 sequence runs 12 residues, both termini included. The CDR3 spells CSSSLAFFGGML.

About this clone: This CDR3 is also generated by other DNA sequences in the sample. The V and J genes are TRBV9 and TRBJ2-7; the match to TRBD1 covers 9 bases. V lost 3 bases, J lost 5 bases, and 12 bases stayed unmatched. Per the germline V gene, CDR1 is SGDLS and CDR2 is YYNGEE. There are 16 residues in the CDR3. CDR3 DNA sequence: TGTGCCAGCAGCGAGGGATCGGGACAGGGTTCACACGAGCAGTACTTC. It codes for CASSEGSGQGSHEQYF.

The rearrangement uses TRBV5-8 and TRBJ1-4; 10 bases agree with TRBD1. Germline CDR1 SGHTS, CDR2 YDEGEE. V lost 4 bases to trimming and J lost 7 bases; unmatched junction nucleotides: 4. The length of the CDR3 is 14 residues. Here the CDR3 reads CASSPGQGSEKLFF. The CDR3, as DNA: TGTGCCAGCAGCCCGGGACAGGGGAGTGAAAAACTGTTTTTT.

Only one count was recorded for this clone. The genes are TRBV7-9 and TRBJ2-1; D call uncertain. From germline, CDR1 is SEHNR and CDR2 FQNEAQ (reference sequence). V lost 5 bases and J lost 10, with 18 bases in between. The CDR3 is made up of 14 amino acids. The CDR3 DNA sequence: TGTGCCAGCAGCCCGAGGCAAGCTGTGTGGGAGCAGTTCTTC. Its protein is CASSPRQAVWEQFF.

The CDR3 sequence is CATQTSGQETQYF. Written as DNA, the CDR3 is TGTGCCACCCAGACTAGCGGACAAGAGACCCAGTACTTC. The V call is TRBV19, the J call TRBJ2-5, with TRBD2 matching over 9 bases. There are 13 residues in the CDR3. Germline trimming cut 10 bases from V and 2 bases from J; bases unmatched to any gene: 5. CDR1 and CDR2 from the germline V gene are LNHDA and SQIVND (reference sequence).

This clone occurred once. The V and J genes are TRBV6-6 and TRBJ2-2; no clear D. This CDR3 is 12 amino acids long. V lost 7 bases to trimming and J lost 4 bases, with 7 bases between them. The germline gives CDR1 MNHNY, CDR2 SVGAGI (reference sequence). The CDR3 sequence: CASMRVTGELFF. CDR3 nucleotides: TGTGCCAGCATGCGTGTCACCGGGGAGCTGTTTTTT.

V is TRBV18 and J is TRBJ2-7; D is perhaps TRBD1 (6 bases). Germline CDR1 reads KGHSH; CDR2 reads LQKENI. Trimming took off 0 bases at V and 4 bases at J, with 13 bases between the two ends. CDR3 length equals 15 residues. The CDR3 is CASSPPGQGVYEQYF. Written as DNA, the CDR3 is TGTGCCAGCTCACCACCGGGACAAGGGGTTTACGAGCAGTACTTC.

This chain links TRBV2 with TRBJ2-5, with a possible D match to TRBD2 (7 bases). In germline, CDR1 is SNHLY, CDR2 FYNNEI. The CDR3 totals 16 residues. Trimming pared 10 bases from V and 2 bases from J, leaving 23 bases between. CDR3 in DNA: TGTGCCACCCCGGAGGGGGGGGCCCCCCTTCAAGAGACCCAGTACTTC. It translates to CATPEGGAPLQETQYF.

The chain recombines TRBV2 with TRBJ2-5, with D possibly being TRBD2 (6 bases). Near its end, the DNA agrees better with TRBJ2-7, so the J call may be wrong. Germline V gene data show CDR1 as SNHLY and CDR2 as FYNNEI. This CDR3 has 14 residues. The CDR3 DNA reads TGTGCCAGCAGTGCTGCGGGGCCCTCCTACGAGCAGTACTTC. It encodes CASSAAGPSYEQYF.

This clone was counted a single time. V is TRBV6-1 and J is TRBJ1-1; no definite D call. Germline V gene data show CDR1 as MNHNS and CDR2 as SASEGT. V lost 6 bases to trimming and J lost 1 base, with 9 bases between them. CDR3 length: 13 amino acids. The CDR3 DNA follows: TGTGCCAGCAGGACACATGAGAACACTGAAGCTTTCTTT. It is translated as CASRTHENTEAFF.

The chain has TRBV6-4 and TRBJ2-1; D remains unclear. With 0 bases removed from V and 5 bases from J, the gap between germline ends came to 5 bases. In germline, CDR1 is MRHNA, CDR2 SNTAGT. The CDR3 has 13 amino acids. CDR3: CASSDSQNNEQFF. CDR3 sequence (DNA): TGTGCCAGCAGTGACTCCCAAAACAATGAGCAGTTCTTC.

V usage is TRBV10-1 and J usage is TRBJ1-6, with 8 positions matching TRBD1. This CDR3 is 13 amino acids long. The V gene end was trimmed by 8 bases and the J gene end by 8 bases; junction bases not matched to a gene: 5. Germline values: CDR1 WNHNN, CDR2 SYGVQD (reference sequence). CDR3 coding DNA: TGCGCCAGCTCCAGGGGGCTGTATTCACCCCTCCACTTT. This encodes CASSRGLYSPLHF.

The chain is built from TRBV28 and TRBJ2-3; maybe TRBD2 (5 bases). V shed 3 bases and J shed 1 base, with 11 bases lying between them. CDR1 MDHEN and CDR2 SYDVKM come from the germline V gene. The CDR3 extends over 15 amino acids. CDR3: CASSFSSAGTDTQYF. The CDR3 DNA sequence: TGTGCCAGCAGTTTTAGTAGCGCGGGCACAGATACGCAGTATTTT.

The rearrangement joins TRBV7-9 to TRBJ2-7, with 10 nucleotides matching TRBD2. Germline V gene data show CDR1 as SEHNR and CDR2 as FQNEAQ (reference sequence). The CDR3 is 15 residues long. V gave up 1 base and J gave up 6 bases; unmatched junction bases: 6. The CDR3 nucleotides read TGTGCCAGCAGCTTAGGGGCTAGCGGGAGCCGCGAGCAGTACTTC. Protein product: CASSLGASGSREQYF.

J is TRBJ2-1 and V is TRBV5-4, with 8 bases aligning to TRBD2. Germline lookup yields CDR1 SGHNT and CDR2 YYREEE (reference sequence). This CDR3 spans 14 amino acids. Trimming took 7 bases from V and 6 from J; bases not matched to a gene: 9. CDR3 nucleotides: TGTGCCAGCGCCCCGGGACTAGGTATCAATGAGCAGTTCTTC. Protein sequence: CASAPGLGINEQFF.

The chain has TRBV19 and TRBJ1-1; 12 bases map to TRBD1. Germline lookup yields CDR1 LNHDA and CDR2 SQIVND (reference sequence). The CDR3 spans 15 residues. V was pared by 6 bases and J by 3 bases, with 5 bases of the junction left unmatched. CDR3 amino acids: CASRPGQGAHTEAFF. CDR3 DNA sequence: TGTGCCAGTAGACCGGGACAGGGGGCACACACTGAAGCTTTCTTT. Full variable domain (outside the CDR3, taken from reference TRBV19 and TRBJ1-1): DGGITQSPKYLFRKEGQNVTLSCEQNLNHDAMYWYRQDPGQGLRLIYYSQIVNDFQKGDIAEGYSVSREKKESFPLTVTSAQKNPTAFYLCASRPGQGAHTEAFFGQGTRLTVV.

This chain links TRBV7-9 with TRBJ2-7; unclear D gene. This CDR3 has 13 residues. Per the germline V gene, CDR1 is SEHNR and CDR2 is FQNEAQ (reference sequence). V lost 0 bases and J 5 bases, leaving 8 bases between the germline ends. The CDR3 DNA sequence: TGTGCCAGCAGCTTAGCAGTAGCTGACGAGCAGTACTTC. This gives the protein CASSLAVADEQYF.